What follows are 23 T cell receptor beta chains derived from one specimen sequenced in a study of blood T cell repertoires in COVID-19. Profiled with immunoSEQ multiplex PCR; TCRdb holds only in-frame clones, not every one. The data contain 200,000 to 250,000 clones, around four fifths of them singletons. What was sequenced was peripheral blood. These receptors were obtained from an elderly woman with active or convalescent COVID-19.

V and J are TRBV5-8 and TRBJ1-1; TRBD1 matches at 11 bases. Germline loops: CDR1 SGHTS, CDR2 YDEGEE. Trimming at V came to 2 bases and at J to 8 bases, leaving 5 bases not matched to a gene. The CDR3 loop spans 14 amino acids. Written as DNA, the CDR3 is TGTGCCAGCAGCTTTGGGACAGGGGGTCTCGAAGCTTTCTTT. This codes for CASSFGTGGLEAFF.

The chain combines TRBV11-3 with TRBJ1-1, with 12 bases lining up with TRBD1. From germline, CDR1 is SGHNT and CDR2 YENEEA. V was clipped by 5 bases and J by 3 bases; unmatched bases: 7. The CDR3 contains 16 residues. The CDR3 DNA reads as TGTGCCAGCAGCCGCCGGGACAGGGGGCGGGACACTGAAGCTTTCTTT. This gives the protein CASSRRDRGRDTEAFF.

As for this clone: A much larger clone differs by one base, so this may be a read error. The V gene is TRBV23-1, the J gene TRBJ2-7; 12 bases map to TRBD2. TRBV23-1 is labeled an ORF, and its function is uncertain. Trimming cost V 5 bases and J 1 base; bases outside gene matches: 6. The CDR3 runs to 16 residues. In nucleotides, the CDR3 is TGCGCCAGCAGTTGCTTACTAGCGGGAGGTTCCTACGAGCAGTACTTC. Translating gives CASSCLLAGGSYEQYF.

This clone has only one observation. The chain carries TRBV24-1 and TRBJ1-3; 11 bases line up with TRBD1. V gave up 4 bases and J gave up 0 bases; unmatched junction bases: 4. The CDR3 extends over 17 amino acids. CDR1 KGHDR and CDR2 SFDVKD come from the germline V gene. In nucleotides, the CDR3 is TGTGCCACCAGTGACCCCGGGACAGGGGGCTCTGGAAACACCATATATTTT. It specifies CATSDPGTGGSGNTIYF.

The chain joins TRBV19 to TRBJ2-7; 9 bases line up with TRBD1. Germline lookup yields CDR1 LNHDA and CDR2 SQIVND (reference sequence). Trimming took 5 bases from V and 2 from J; bases not matched to a gene: 7. CDR3 length: 15 residues. CDR3 coding DNA: TGTGCCAGTAGTTTAGGGACAGGGTCCCCCTACGAGCAGTACTTC. Translated: CASSLGTGSPYEQYF. The full variable domain, in which reference TRBV19 and TRBJ2-7 provide the parts outside the CDR3, is DGGITQSPKYLFRKEGQNVTLSCEQNLNHDAMYWYRQDPGQGLRLIYYSQIVNDFQKGDIAEGYSVSREKKESFPLTVTSAQKNPTAFYLCASSLGTGSPYEQYFGPGTRLTVT.

This chain joins TRBV19 and TRBJ2-6, with TRBD1 matching over 8 bases. From germline, CDR1 is LNHDA and CDR2 SQIVND (reference sequence). The CDR3 runs to 17 residues. V was pared by 3 bases and J by 3 bases, with 7 bases of the junction left unmatched. The CDR3 coding sequence is TGTGCCAGTAGTATGGGGCAGGGGGCGCTTGGGGCCAACGTCCTGACTTTC. Encoded protein: CASSMGQGALGANVLTF.

This clone was detected a few times. The chain has TRBV6-5 and TRBJ1-1, with D hard to call. V shed 10 bases and J shed 4 bases, with 10 bases lying between them. Germline lookup yields CDR1 MNHEY and CDR2 SVGAGI. The CDR3 has 11 amino acids. The CDR3 loop is CATRRSTEAFF. CDR3 DNA: TGTGCCACCCGGCGGAGCACTGAAGCTTTCTTT.

The chain has TRBV14 and TRBJ1-1; maybe TRBD1 (5 bases). V was shortened by 1 base and J by 4 bases, with 16 bases between the two germline ends. The CDR3 runs to 16 residues. Looked up from germline, CDR1 is SGHDN and CDR2 is FVKESK. The CDR3 DNA sequence: TGTGCCAGCAGCCAAGGTCGGCCGACAGTCGGCACTGAAGCTTTCTTT. Translated, it gives CASSQGRPTVGTEAFF.

The rearrangement uses TRBV6-5 and TRBJ1-6, with D unresolved. The CDR3 contains 16 residues. V was cut by 2 bases and J by 0 bases, with 8 bases left in between. Looked up from germline, CDR1 is MNHEY and CDR2 is SVGAGI. DNA of the CDR3: TGTGCCAGCAGTTACACCTATTCCTCCTATAATTCACCCCTCCACTTT. This encodes CASSYTYSSYNSPLHF.

The chain has TRBV30 and TRBJ2-5; 8 nucleotides line up with TRBD1. The CDR3 is 12 amino acids. Germline V CDR1 and CDR2: GTSNPN, SVGIG (reference sequence). With 4 bases clipped from V and 5 bases from J, the junction kept 3 bases outside the gene matches. The CDR3 DNA reads TGTGCCTGGAACCGACAGGGGGAGACCCAGTACTTC. This translates into CAWNRQGETQYF.

V is TRBV5-4 and J is TRBJ1-1; maybe TRBD1 (6 bases). The CDR3 runs 15 residues. The V gene's germline CDR1 is SGHNT and CDR2 YYREEE (reference sequence). Deletions cut 3 bases from V and 0 bases from J, with 12 bases between. CDR3 amino acids: CASSYGQIMNTEAFF. The CDR3 bases are TGTGCCAGCAGCTACGGACAGATCATGAACACTGAAGCTTTCTTT.

The V gene is TRBV2, the J gene TRBJ2-7; D uncertain. CDR3 size: 13 residues. The V and J ends lost 4 bases and 7 bases respectively, with 14 bases between them. CDR1 and CDR2 (germline): SNHLY, FYNNEI. CDR3 protein: CASSVDSSVEQYF. CDR3 nucleotide sequence: TGTGCCAGCAGTGTTGATAGCTCAGTAGAGCAGTACTTC.

Turning to this clone: The identical CDR3 is also encoded by other nucleotide sequences in the sample. The chain employs TRBV5-1 and TRBJ2-3; D may be TRBD1 (6 bases). The germline CDR1 and CDR2 sequences are SGHRS and YFSETQ. This CDR3 is 14 amino acids long. The V and J ends lost 1 base and 0 bases respectively, with 6 bases between them. CDR3 amino acids: CASSLRGSTDTQYF. CDR3 coding DNA: TGCGCCAGCAGCTTGAGGGGGAGCACAGATACGCAGTATTTT.

The chain joins TRBV6-6 to TRBJ2-7; TRBD2 is a possible D gene (7 bases). V shed 1 base and J shed 0 bases, with 10 bases lying between them. The CDR3 consists of 15 residues. Germline CDR1 MNHNY, CDR2 SVGAGI (reference sequence). Here the CDR3 reads CASSYWGGGSYEQYF. The DNA of the CDR3 is TGTGCCAGCAGTTACTGGGGGGGCGGCTCCTACGAGCAGTACTTC.

The chain couples TRBV11-2 to TRBJ2-1; 11 bases align to TRBD2. V dropped 5 bases and J dropped 2; count of bases not matched to a gene: 2. This CDR3 comprises 15 residues. Germline V gives CDR1 SGHAT, CDR2 FQNNGV. CDR3: CASSLAGGAYNEQFF. The CDR3 DNA reads TGTGCCAGCAGCCTAGCGGGAGGAGCCTACAATGAGCAGTTCTTC.

This clone was found a few times. This chain joins TRBV6-5 and TRBJ2-7, with D perhaps matching TRBD1 (7 bases). Trimming stripped 7 bases from V and 6 bases from J, with 22 bases between. Germline assignment: CDR1 MNHEY and CDR2 SVGAGI. The CDR3 runs 15 residues. DNA for the CDR3: TGTGCCAGCATTATTATGGAGGGGGCGCCGGGCGAGCAGTACTTC. Encoded protein: CASIIMEGAPGEQYF.

The chain has TRBV5-4 and TRBJ2-3; 8 bases map to TRBD2. Germline V gene sequence: CDR1 SGHNT, CDR2 YYREEE (reference sequence). Trimming took 0 bases from V and 1 from J; bases not matched to a gene: 16. The CDR3 runs 20 residues. CDR3 in amino acids: CASSLGPGTSRGGGTDTQYF. CDR3 nucleotides: TGTGCCAGCAGCTTGGGCCCGGGGACTAGTAGAGGGGGGGGCACAGATACGCAGTATTTT.

The V gene is TRBV7-8, the J gene TRBJ2-2; the match to TRBD2 covers 9 bases. The V and J ends lost 5 bases and 2 bases, in that order; junction bases with no gene match: 9. This CDR3 region has 17 residues. The germline gives CDR1 SGHVS, CDR2 FQNEAQ. CDR3 loop: CASSSALAGFNTGELFF. The CDR3 bases are TGTGCCAGCAGCAGCGCTCTAGCGGGGTTTAACACCGGGGAGCTGTTTTTT.

The gene calls are TRBV6-5 and TRBJ2-7; 8 bases align to TRBD2. Germline loops: CDR1 MNHEY, CDR2 SVGAGI. This CDR3 spans 14 amino acids. Trimming took 10 bases from V and 2 from J; bases not matched to a gene: 10. Written as DNA, the CDR3 is TGTGCCACCGTGTCCGCGGGGGGCCCCTACGAGCAGTACTTC. This translates into CATVSAGGPYEQYF.

V and J are TRBV11-1 and TRBJ2-5, with 11 bases identical to TRBD2. The CDR3 has 16 amino acids. V shed 0 bases and J 4 bases; nucleotides not matched to a gene: 4. Germline V lookup: CDR1 SGHAT, CDR2 FQDESV (reference sequence). CDR3 nucleotide sequence: TGTGCCAGCAGCTTAGCGGGACTAGCGGCCCGAGAGACCCAGTACTTC. Its translation: CASSLAGLAARETQYF. The variable domain in full, with the rest retrieved from reference TRBV11-1 and TRBJ2-5, is EAEVAQSPRYKITEKSQAVAFWCDPISGHATLYWYRQILGQGPELLVQFQDESVVDDSQLPKDRFSAERLKGVDSTLKIQPAELGDSAMYLCASSLAGLAARETQYFGPGTRLLVL.

The V gene is TRBV5-1, the J gene TRBJ2-3; TRBD2 matches 10 bases. The germline V gene encodes CDR1 SGHRS and CDR2 YFSETQ. Unmatched junction bases numbered 4, after V lost 3 bases and J lost 0 bases. CDR3 length: 16 residues. As DNA, the CDR3 is TGCGCCAGCAGCTCAGGACTAGCGGAGAGCACAGATACGCAGTATTTT. This gives the protein CASSSGLAESTDTQYF.

This chain connects TRBV29-1 to TRBJ2-5; TRBD1 is a possible D gene (5 bases). The germline V gene encodes CDR1 SQVTM and CDR2 ANQGSEA. The V gene lost 8 bases and the J gene lost 2 bases, with 15 bases spanning the gap. This CDR3 contains 13 residues. In DNA, the CDR3 is TGCAGCCTGTCCCGAGACAGACAAGAGACCCAGTACTTC. Translated: CSLSRDRQETQYF. The full variable domain, with the rest looked up from reference TRBV29-1 and TRBJ2-5, is SAVISQKPSRDICQRGTSLTIQCQVDSQVTMMFWYRQQPGQSLTLIATANQGSEATYESGFVIDKFPISRPNLTFSTLTVSNMSPEDSSIYLCSLSRDRQETQYFGPGTRLLVL.

The V and J genes are TRBV29-1 and TRBJ2-7, with TRBD1 matching 7 bases. Germline V gene lookup returns CDR1 SQVTM and CDR2 ANQGSEA. V dropped 4 bases and J dropped 5; count of bases not matched to a gene: 5. The CDR3 is made up of 12 amino acids. CDR3 region: CSVGTGAHEQYF. The CDR3 coding sequence is TGCAGCGTTGGAACAGGGGCCCACGAGCAGTACTTC.